These 23 T cell receptor beta chains came from one sample sequenced in a study of blood T cell repertoires in COVID-19. Sequencing was performed with immunoSEQ multiplex PCR; in TCRdb, only in-frame clones are kept and a portion is missing. The sample comprises tens of thousands of clones, more than 65% of which are singletons, and 5.6% rests with the top ten. Material for sequencing was peripheral blood. The origin of the receptors is a woman aged 60-75 years with acute or convalescent COVID-19.

V gene TRBV18 combines with J gene TRBJ2-3; D is possibly TRBD1 (6 bases). V was cut by 3 bases and J by 12 bases, with 10 bases left in between. This CDR3 spans 11 amino acids. CDR1 is KGHSH and CDR2 is LQKENI in the germline V gene. The CDR3 is CASSPNRDQYF. CDR3 in DNA: TGTGCCAGCTCACCTAACAGGGACCAGTATTTT.

This clone was detected ten times or more. V usage is TRBV5-6 and J usage is TRBJ1-2; 9 bases agree with TRBD1. Germline-derived CDR1 and CDR2 are SGHDT and YYEEEE. CDR3 length equals 15 residues. The trim removed 3 bases at V and 8 bases at J, leaving 11 bases unmatched. The CDR3 DNA is TGTGCCAGCAGCTCGGGGGACAGGGTACCGCGGGGCTACACCTTC. Translated: CASSSGDRVPRGYTF.

This chain uses TRBV5-5 with TRBJ2-1, with 8 nucleotides matching TRBD1. V lost 3 bases, J lost 4 bases, and 9 bases stayed unmatched. Germline CDR1 reads SGHKS; CDR2 reads YYEKEE (reference sequence). The length of the CDR3 is 16 residues. The CDR3 here is CASSSPGQAAYNEQFF. In DNA, the CDR3 is TGTGCCAGCAGCTCTCCGGGACAGGCGGCATACAATGAGCAGTTCTTC.

The CDR3 loop reads CASRPDMSSGNTIYF. As DNA, the CDR3 is TGTGCCAGCAGACCAGACATGAGCTCTGGAAACACCATATATTTT. V is TRBV5-4 and J is TRBJ1-3; D is unresolved. Germline CDR1 is SGHNT and CDR2 is YYREEE (reference sequence). CDR3 size: 15 residues. With 5 bases removed from V and 0 bases from J, the gap between germline ends came to 12 bases.

The V gene is TRBV5-6, the J gene TRBJ1-6, with a tentative D call TRBD1 (6 bases). CDR3 length: 17 residues. Trimming took 4 bases from V and 0 from J, leaving 14 bases between them. CDR1 SGHDT and CDR2 YYEEEE come from the germline V gene. The CDR3 region has the DNA TGTGCCAGCAGCCGACGACAGGTTAGCTCCTATAATTCACCCCTCCACTTT. The encoded protein is CASSRRQVSSYNSPLHF.

This clone showed up just once. V is TRBV2 and J is TRBJ1-2, with TRBD1 as a possible D gene (6 bases). Germline assignment: CDR1 SNHLY and CDR2 FYNNEI. The V end lost 11 bases, the J end lost 3 bases, and 16 bases lay between the germline ends. The CDR3 runs to 13 residues. The CDR3 sequence: CAGSRGADYGYTF. The CDR3 DNA is TGTGCCGGATCCCGGGGGGCTGACTATGGCTACACCTTC.

Here the CDR3 DNA reads TGTGCCAGCAGTGAATACGGGGGGCTAATTGAAAAACTGTTTTTT. Translation gives CASSEYGGLIEKLFF. The chain recombines TRBV2 with TRBJ1-4, with D maybe TRBD1 (6 bases). V was cut by 2 bases and J by 7 bases, with 14 bases left in between. The CDR3 is 15 amino acids. CDR1 and CDR2 (germline): SNHLY, FYNNEI.

This chain joins TRBV2 and TRBJ2-3; D call uncertain. CDR3 length equals 14 residues. V lost 5 bases and J 2 bases, leaving 11 bases between the germline ends. Germline loops: CDR1 SNHLY, CDR2 FYNNEI. The CDR3 here is CASSLDLITDTQYF. DNA of the CDR3: TGTGCCAGCAGTCTAGACCTCATCACAGATACGCAGTATTTT.

The rearrangement links TRBV4-1 to TRBJ1-1; 9 bases line up with TRBD1. V was pared by 4 bases and J by 4 bases, with 13 bases of the junction left unmatched. The CDR3 has 17 residues. Per the germline V gene, CDR1 is MGHRA and CDR2 is YSYEKL. CDR3: CASSPSLTGGRITEAFF. The CDR3 region has the DNA TGCGCCAGCAGCCCTTCCCTGACAGGGGGTAGGATCACTGAAGCTTTCTTT.

This chain connects TRBV14 to TRBJ1-1; perhaps TRBD1 as D (5 bases). The CDR3 is 13 residues long. Germline V gene data show CDR1 as SGHDN and CDR2 as FVKESK. Trimming cost V 5 bases and J 1 base, with 8 bases left between them. The CDR3 reads CASSAQENTEAFF. The CDR3 nucleotides are TGTGCCAGCAGCGCACAGGAGAACACTGAAGCTTTCTTT.

This clone was observed once. The chain has TRBV7-6 and TRBJ2-3, with 14 bases identical to TRBD2. The CDR3 is 18 amino acids. With V trimmed by 2 bases and J by 2 bases, 6 bases remained unmatched. The V gene's germline CDR1 is SGHVS and CDR2 FNYEAQ. This CDR3 reads CASSLRTSGGPNTDTQYF. DNA for the CDR3: TGTGCCAGCAGCTTACGGACTAGCGGGGGGCCAAACACAGATACGCAGTATTTT.

In DNA, the CDR3 is TGTGCCAGCAGTTTATCCGGACAGGGAGCCTACGAGCAGTACTTC. It yields the protein CASSLSGQGAYEQYF. The chain employs TRBV27 and TRBJ2-7; 8 nucleotides align to TRBD1. J was trimmed by 2 bases and V by 0 bases; bases with no gene match: 3. The CDR3 totals 15 residues. CDR1 and CDR2 from the germline V gene are MNHEY and SMNVEV (reference sequence).

The rearrangement joins TRBV3-1 (or the pseudogene TRBV3-2) to TRBJ2-1, with D perhaps TRBD1 (6 bases). Germline V lookup: CDR1 LGHDT, CDR2 YNNKEL (reference sequence). The CDR3 length is 12 residues. V gave up 4 bases and J gave up 6 bases, with 7 bases separating them. Here the CDR3 reads CASSLDSNEQFF. CDR3 DNA: TGTGCCAGCAGCCTGGACAGCAATGAGCAGTTCTTC.

The chain couples TRBV11-2 to TRBJ2-5; 10 bases are a match to TRBD2. V lost 5 bases and J lost 1; bases outside the gene matches: 10. The CDR3 runs 17 residues. CDR1 and CDR2 (germline): SGHAT, FQNNGV. Written as DNA, the CDR3 is TGTGCCAGCAGCCCTTGGCAGCGGGGGGGCCCCCAAGAGACCCAGTACTTC. Amino acid sequence: CASSPWQRGGPQETQYF. Full variable domain (rest looked up from reference TRBV11-2 and TRBJ2-5): EAGVAQSPRYKIIEKRQSVAFWCNPISGHATLYWYQQILGQGPKLLIQFQNNGVVDDSQLPKDRFSAERLKGVDSTLKIQPAKLEDSAVYLCASSPWQRGGPQETQYFGPGTRLLVL.

The rearrangement links TRBV2 to TRBJ1-3; perhaps TRBD1 as D (6 bases). V was shortened by 6 bases and J by 4 bases, with 13 bases between the two germline ends. CDR1 is SNHLY, CDR2 FYNNEI, per germline. This CDR3 comprises 14 residues. The CDR3: CASSATGFGNTIYF. CDR3 nucleotide sequence: TGTGCCAGCAGCGCAACAGGGTTCGGAAACACCATATATTTT.

This chain uses TRBV6-5 with TRBJ1-1; TRBD1 is a possible D gene (5 bases). With 5 bases removed from V and 1 base from J, the gap between germline ends came to 11 bases. From germline, CDR1 is MNHEY and CDR2 SVGAGI. The CDR3 has 14 residues. The CDR3 protein is CASSRDSRNTEAFF. The CDR3 DNA is TGTGCCAGCAGTCGGGACTCTCGGAACACTGAAGCTTTCTTT.

This clone was detected once. The chain joins TRBV12-3 or TRBV12-4 to TRBJ1-1, with a possible D match to TRBD1 (5 bases). The CDR3 totals 13 residues. V was trimmed by 6 bases and J by 10 bases, leaving 18 bases between them. This CDR3 reads CASSTYQGFGAFF. The CDR3 nucleotides are TGTGCCAGCAGCACTTATCAGGGTTTTGGAGCTTTCTTT.

The chain has TRBV11-2 and TRBJ1-5, with TRBD1 identical over 11 bases. The CDR3 is 13 amino acids. Trimming took 10 bases from V and 4 from J; bases not matched to a gene: 3. Germline values: CDR1 SGHAT, CDR2 FQNNGV. The CDR3 DNA sequence: TGTGCCATCTGGGACAGGGGGAATCAGCCCCAGCATTTT. Translating gives CAIWDRGNQPQHF.

This clone has just a few counts. This chain uses TRBV5-1 with TRBJ1-2, with D possibly matching TRBD1 (6 bases). In germline, CDR1 is SGHRS, CDR2 YFSETQ. CDR3 length: 14 residues. Trimming left V 4 bases short and J 4 bases short, with 14 bases between. In nucleotides, the CDR3 is TGCGCCAGCAGCCCTGGAGCCAGGGGCTATGGCTACACCTTC. It is translated as CASSPGARGYGYTF.

The rearrangement joins TRBV9 to TRBJ2-3, with 7 bases that match TRBD1. CDR3 length: 14 residues. Germline-derived CDR1 and CDR2 are SGDLS and YYNGEE. Trimming removed 3 bases from V and 2 bases from J; junction bases left unmatched: 3. The CDR3: CASSAGGATDTQYF. The CDR3 region has the DNA TGTGCCAGCAGCGCAGGGGGAGCCACAGATACGCAGTATTTT.

This chain links TRBV12-5 with TRBJ1-1; a weak D match, TRBD1 (5 bases). Germline lookup yields CDR1 LGHNT and CDR2 FRNRAP. The CDR3 covers 15 residues. Trimming removed 6 bases from V and 3 bases from J, with 17 bases in between. The CDR3 protein is CASGPLGRLDTEAFF. CDR3 bases: TGTGCTAGTGGCCCACTGGGGCGGTTGGACACTGAAGCTTTCTTT.

The chain carries TRBV10-1 and TRBJ1-1; 8 bases match TRBD1. V was clipped by 6 bases and J by 5 bases; unmatched bases: 8. The CDR3 is made up of 14 amino acids. Germline V gene lookup returns CDR1 WNHNN and CDR2 SYGVQD (reference sequence). DNA for the CDR3: TGCGCCAGCAGCCCTCGACAGGGGTGGACTGAAGCTTTCTTT. It yields the protein CASSPRQGWTEAFF.

The chain joins TRBV7-9 to TRBJ1-5; TRBD1 aligns across 8 bases. Trimming took 4 bases from V and 6 from J; bases not matched to a gene: 5. CDR1 is SEHNR, CDR2 FQNEAQ, per germline (reference sequence). The CDR3 has 14 amino acids. The CDR3 DNA reads TGTGCCAGCAGCTCCCAGGGGGCGAGTCAGCCCCAGCATTTT. Its translation: CASSSQGASQPQHF.